Below, 28 T cell receptor beta chains from the same sample are listed, as sequenced in a study of T-cell memory formation after mild COVID-19. TCRdb re-called the 5' RACE reads through MiXCR, storing one row per CDR3 protein. The table shows some 350,000 distinct CDR3 sequences, with 15% to 20% occurring only once. The sequencing sample was made of PBMCs or a T cell subset sorted from them (not recorded which). All receptors come from a man aged 18 to 29 who had mild COVID-19 (a few samples of this study predate the infection). Cell type and time point are not known.

This clonotype was seen a few times. The V gene is TRBV6-5, the J gene TRBJ1-6; 8 bases fit TRBD1. Germline-derived CDR1 and CDR2 are MNHEY and SVGAGI. This CDR3 contains 15 residues. The ends lost 0 bases at V and 11 bases at J; junction bases unmatched: 6. The CDR3 is CASSYSTGALAPLHF. The CDR3 bases are TGTGCCAGCAGTTACTCGACAGGGGCGTTGGCACCCCTCCACTTT.

This clonotype was found a few times. CDR3: CASSLRAMGGETQYF. CDR3 nucleotides: TGTGCCAGCAGCTTGAGAGCCATGGGAGGGGAGACCCAGTACTTC. The genes are TRBV5-6 and TRBJ2-5; 7 bases map to TRBD2. Germline values: CDR1 SGHDT, CDR2 YYEEEE. The CDR3 is 15 amino acids. With 1 base clipped from V and 5 bases from J, the junction kept 8 bases outside the gene matches.

This clonotype was seen only a few times. The chain carries TRBV5-4 and TRBJ2-3; D gene ambiguous. This CDR3 is built from 14 residues. V gave up 4 bases and J gave up 0 bases, with 9 bases separating them. The germline V gene has CDR1 SGHNT and CDR2 YYREEE (reference sequence). The CDR3 DNA reads as TGTGCCAGCAGCCAGACGCGTAGCACAGATACGCAGTATTTT. Translating it yields CASSQTRSTDTQYF.

There are a few counts of this clonotype. The chain has TRBV5-4 and TRBJ2-2, with D unresolved. Per the germline V gene, CDR1 is SGHNT and CDR2 is YYREEE (reference sequence). V lost 4 bases and J lost 7, with 11 bases in between. This CDR3 comprises 13 residues. The CDR3: CASSTSRGGELFF. The CDR3 coding sequence is TGTGCCAGCAGCACCAGCAGAGGCGGGGAGCTGTTTTTT. Variable domain in full (rest from reference TRBV5-4 and TRBJ2-2): ETGVTQSPTHLIKTRGQQVTLRCSSQSGHNTVSWYQQALGQGPQFIFQYYREEENGRGNFPPRFSGLQFPNYSSELNVNALELDDSALYLCASSTSRGGELFFGEGSRLTVL.

The chain links TRBV4-3 to TRBJ2-3, with D unresolved. The V gene's germline CDR1 is LGHNA and CDR2 YSLEER. The CDR3 has 15 residues. V shed 0 bases and J shed 2 bases, with 9 bases lying between them. The CDR3 bases are TGCGCCAGCAGCCAAGATGTCCCCACCACAGATACGCAGTATTTT. It is translated as CASSQDVPTTDTQYF.

This clonotype was picked up a small number of times. The chain carries TRBV6-2 or TRBV6-3 and TRBJ1-5, with D uncertain. V lost 2 bases and J 0 bases, leaving 8 bases between the germline ends. Germline V gene lookup returns CDR1 MNHEY and CDR2 SVGEGT. The length of the CDR3 is 15 residues. This CDR3 is CASSYGPDSNQPQHF. CDR3 nucleotides: TGTGCCAGCAGTTACGGGCCTGATAGCAATCAGCCCCAGCATTTT.

This clonotype was seen more than once but under ten times. V is TRBV7-9 and J is TRBJ2-5; D unresolved. Germline V CDR1 and CDR2: SEHNR, FQNEAQ (reference sequence). V lost 2 bases to trimming and J lost 2 bases, with 12 bases between them. This CDR3 is built from 15 residues. The CDR3 region is CASSLTLRIQETQYF. The CDR3 nucleotides are TGTGCCAGCAGCTTAACCCTTCGGATTCAAGAGACCCAGTACTTC.

This chain links TRBV2 with TRBJ2-3; D ambiguous. V was pared by 6 bases and J by 3 bases, with 19 bases between. The germline CDR1 and CDR2 sequences are SNHLY and FYNNEI. This CDR3 region has 16 residues. The CDR3 DNA is TGTGCCAGCAGCCCCCTGGGTGTAGCTACGACAGATACGCAGTATTTT. Its translation: CASSPLGVATTDTQYF.

The rearrangement joins TRBV4-3 to TRBJ2-1; no clear D gene. The germline V gene encodes CDR1 LGHNA and CDR2 YSLEER. The CDR3 spans 13 residues. Trimming took 4 bases from V and 5 from J, leaving 9 bases between them. CDR3 coding DNA: TGCGCCAGCAGCCCCCGGCAGAACAATGAGCAGTTCTTC. Translation: CASSPRQNNEQFF.

The sample holds many counts of this clonotype. As DNA, the CDR3 is TGTGCCAGCAGTTTTGAGGGACAGGGTCACACTGAAGCTTTCTTT. It is translated as CASSFEGQGHTEAFF. The J gene is TRBJ1-1, the V gene TRBV27, with 9 bases that match TRBD1. Germline V gene data show CDR1 as MNHEY and CDR2 as SMNVEV (reference sequence). The CDR3 has 15 amino acids. V shed 3 bases, J shed 3 bases, and the junction held 5 bases outside the gene matches.

The rearrangement links TRBV7-2 to TRBJ2-5; TRBD2 matches at 7 bases. V dropped 3 bases and J dropped 4; count of bases not matched to a gene: 8. Germline loops: CDR1 SGHTA, CDR2 FQGNSA. The CDR3 runs to 15 residues. The CDR3: CASSFPRGVGETQYF. The CDR3 coding sequence is TGTGCCAGCAGCTTCCCCCGGGGGGTGGGAGAGACCCAGTACTTC. Using reference TRBV7-2 and TRBJ2-5 for the parts outside the CDR3, the full variable domain is GAGVSQSPSNKVTEKGKDVELRCDPISGHTALYWYRQSLGQGLEFLIYFQGNSAPDKSGLPSDRFSAERTGGSVSTLTIQRTQQEDSAVYLCASSFPRGVGETQYFGPGTRLLVL.

This clonotype appeared many times. The rearrangement uses TRBV2 and TRBJ1-2, with no clear D. CDR3 size: 12 residues. The germline V and J ends were trimmed by 2 bases and 4 bases, with 5 bases remaining between them. Germline CDR1 reads SNHLY; CDR2 reads FYNNEI. CDR3 in amino acids: CASSESAYGYTF. The CDR3 nucleotides are TGTGCCAGCAGTGAATCGGCCTATGGCTACACCTTC.

This chain links TRBV7-2 with TRBJ2-2; TRBD2 matches at 8 bases. CDR1 is SGHTA, CDR2 FQGNSA, per germline. The CDR3 is made up of 17 amino acids. J gave up 5 bases and V 2 bases, and 10 bases lay outside the gene matches. CDR3 amino acids: CASSLLAGSRRTGELFF. CDR3 DNA: TGTGCCAGCAGCTTACTAGCGGGTTCTCGCCGGACCGGGGAGCTGTTTTTT.

This clonotype was observed a handful of times. The chain couples TRBV3-1 to TRBJ2-5; no clear D. Trimming shortened V by 3 bases and J by 3 bases, and 8 bases separated the two germline ends. Germline-derived CDR1 and CDR2 are LGHDT and YNNKEL (reference sequence). The CDR3 has 13 amino acids. The CDR3 loop reads CASSQNAKETQYF. The CDR3 nucleotides read TGTGCCAGCAGCCAGAACGCAAAAGAGACCCAGTACTTC.

V and J are TRBV4-3 and TRBJ1-5; D remains ambiguous. This CDR3 region has 14 residues. V lost 0 bases and J lost 2, with 5 bases in between. CDR1 and CDR2 from the germline V gene are LGHNA and YSLEER. The CDR3 sequence is CASSQDGRNQPQHF. The CDR3 region has the DNA TGCGCCAGCAGCCAAGACGGCCGCAATCAGCCCCAGCATTTT.

This chain uses TRBV4-1 with TRBJ2-4; 7 nucleotides match TRBD1. Germline loops: CDR1 MGHRA, CDR2 YSYEKL. J was trimmed by 6 bases and V by 4 bases; bases with no gene match: 9. This CDR3 region has 15 residues. CDR3 DNA: TGCGCCAGCAGCCGGGACAGCCCTGGTGGAAACATTCAGTACTTC. Translation: CASSRDSPGGNIQYF.

The J gene is TRBJ1-5, the V gene TRBV27; no clear D gene. The CDR3 is 14 residues long. Germline lookup yields CDR1 MNHEY and CDR2 SMNVEV (reference sequence). The V end lost 5 bases, the J end lost 4 bases, and 12 bases lay between the germline ends. The CDR3 here is CASSPSRRNQPQHF. CDR3 coding DNA: TGTGCCAGCAGTCCATCCAGGAGAAATCAGCCCCAGCATTTT.

The V call is TRBV6-6, the J call TRBJ2-7; 10 bases are a match to TRBD1. Germline CDR1 MNHNY, CDR2 SVGAGI (reference sequence). The CDR3 has 18 amino acids. V shed 4 bases, J shed 4 bases, and the junction held 16 bases outside the gene matches. CDR3 region: CASSLTGTGAFDGYEQYF. CDR3 coding DNA: TGTGCCAGCAGTTTAACCGGGACAGGGGCCTTTGATGGTTACGAGCAGTACTTC.

This clonotype occurred a few times. This rearrangement joins TRBV5-4 to TRBJ1-2; D may be TRBD1 (5 bases). The CDR3 runs to 13 residues. CDR1 is SGHNT and CDR2 is YYREEE in the germline V gene (reference sequence). V gave up 5 bases and J gave up 7 bases, with 15 bases separating them. The CDR3 region has the DNA TGTGCCAGCAGTTTGCCTCAGGGAGGTGGCTACACCTTC. This encodes CASSLPQGGGYTF.

The gene calls are TRBV20-1 and TRBJ2-5, with a weak D call TRBD1 (5 bases). Trimming removed 3 bases at V and 1 base at J, with 12 bases between. The CDR3 has 14 residues. The germline V gene has CDR1 DFQATT and CDR2 SNEGSKA (reference sequence). The chain's CDR3 is CSASPGSLQETQYF. The CDR3 nucleotides read TGCAGTGCTAGCCCAGGGTCCCTCCAAGAGACCCAGTACTTC.

This rearrangement joins TRBV5-4 to TRBJ2-3; 10 bases fit TRBD2. This CDR3 is 16 amino acids long. Unmatched junction bases numbered 7, after V lost 2 bases and J lost 4 bases. From germline, CDR1 is SGHNT and CDR2 YYREEE (reference sequence). CDR3 sequence (DNA): TGTGCCAGCAGCTTTACTATCGGACTAGCGGCAGATACGCAGTATTTT. Translated: CASSFTIGLAADTQYF.

The chain has TRBV12-3 or TRBV12-4 and TRBJ2-3; no clear D. The CDR3 length is 15 residues. Trimming cost V 5 bases and J 1 base, with 13 bases left between them. CDR3 nucleotide sequence: TGTGCCAGCAGTCGACTGATGGCAGGCACAGATACGCAGTATTTT. This codes for CASSRLMAGTDTQYF.

The chain is built from TRBV6-2 or TRBV6-3 and TRBJ2-5; maybe TRBD2 (6 bases). This CDR3 contains 17 residues. V lost 0 bases, J lost 4 bases, and 18 bases lay in between. Per the germline V gene, CDR1 is MNHEY and CDR2 is SVGEGT. Written as DNA, the CDR3 is TGTGCCAGCAGTTACTCGACTAGAGTTCCGAAGCCAGAGACCCAGTACTTC. The encoded protein is CASSYSTRVPKPETQYF.

The chain has TRBV25-1 and TRBJ1-1, with 10 nucleotides matching TRBD1. The CDR3 has 16 amino acids. Trimming took 2 bases from V and 3 from J; bases not matched to a gene: 6. Germline assignment: CDR1 MGHDK and CDR2 SYGVNS. This chain's CDR3 is CASSEPETGGYTEAFF. The CDR3 DNA reads TGTGCCAGCAGTGAACCCGAGACAGGGGGCTACACTGAAGCTTTCTTT.

The chain uses TRBV20-1 and TRBJ1-2, with 9 nucleotides matching TRBD1. CDR3 length: 14 amino acids. The ends lost 1 base at V and 7 bases at J; junction bases unmatched: 7. Germline lookup yields CDR1 DFQATT and CDR2 SNEGSKA (reference sequence). The CDR3 DNA follows: TGCAGTGCTAGAGCGACAGGGGGTCGGGTTGGCTACACCTTC. Residues: CSARATGGRVGYTF.

The sample holds a few counts of this clonotype. The genes are TRBV29-1 and TRBJ2-3; the D is unclear. The CDR3 has 11 residues. CDR1 SQVTM and CDR2 ANQGSEA come from the germline V gene. V gave up 1 base and J gave up 6 bases, with 5 bases separating them. The CDR3, as DNA: TGCAGCGTTGAAGGTGTGGATACGCAGTATTTT. Encoded protein: CSVEGVDTQYF.

The table lists this clonotype with a few counts. The V call is TRBV7-7, the J call TRBJ1-2; D call uncertain. V was trimmed by 1 base and J by 0 bases, leaving 21 bases between them. The germline V gene has CDR1 SSHAT and CDR2 FNYEAQ (reference sequence). The CDR3 spans 19 residues. This CDR3 reads CASSLGTVGLARANYGYTF. CDR3 coding DNA: TGTGCCAGCAGCTTAGGTACAGTGGGATTGGCTAGAGCTAACTATGGCTACACCTTC.

Only one count was recorded for this clonotype. The chain recombines TRBV11-2 with TRBJ2-3, with 7 bases aligning to TRBD2. The germline CDR1 and CDR2 sequences are SGHAT and FQNNGV. This CDR3 has 16 residues. V lost 5 bases and J lost 5; bases outside the gene matches: 13. CDR3 DNA sequence: TGTGCCAGCAGCCCTATTAACCAGCGGGGTGGAGATACGCAGTATTTT. This translates into CASSPINQRGGDTQYF.